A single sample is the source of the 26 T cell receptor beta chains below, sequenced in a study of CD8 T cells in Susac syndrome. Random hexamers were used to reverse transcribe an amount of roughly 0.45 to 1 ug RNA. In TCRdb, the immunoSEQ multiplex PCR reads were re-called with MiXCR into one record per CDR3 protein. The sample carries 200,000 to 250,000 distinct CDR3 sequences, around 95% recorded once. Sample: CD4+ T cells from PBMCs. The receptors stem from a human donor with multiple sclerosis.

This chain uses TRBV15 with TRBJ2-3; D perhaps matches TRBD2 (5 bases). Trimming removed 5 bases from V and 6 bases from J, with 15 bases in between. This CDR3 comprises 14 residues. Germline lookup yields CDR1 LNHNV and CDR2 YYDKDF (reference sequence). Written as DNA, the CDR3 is TGTGCCACCAGCGTACCCGGGAAAGCGGATACGCAGTATTTT. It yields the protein CATSVPGKADTQYF.

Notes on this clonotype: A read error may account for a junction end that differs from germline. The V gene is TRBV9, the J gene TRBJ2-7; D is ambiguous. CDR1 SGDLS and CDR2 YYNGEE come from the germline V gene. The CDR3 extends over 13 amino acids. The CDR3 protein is CASSVGPTYELYF. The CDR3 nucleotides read TGTGCCAGCAGCGTCGGCCCCACCTACGAGCTGTACTTC.

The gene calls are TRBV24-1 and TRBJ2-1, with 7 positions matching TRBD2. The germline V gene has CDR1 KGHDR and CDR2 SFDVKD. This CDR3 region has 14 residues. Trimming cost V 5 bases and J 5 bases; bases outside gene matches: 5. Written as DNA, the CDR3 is TGTGCCACCAGTGCAGGGAGGGTAAACAATGAGCAGTTCTTC. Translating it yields CATSAGRVNNEQFF.

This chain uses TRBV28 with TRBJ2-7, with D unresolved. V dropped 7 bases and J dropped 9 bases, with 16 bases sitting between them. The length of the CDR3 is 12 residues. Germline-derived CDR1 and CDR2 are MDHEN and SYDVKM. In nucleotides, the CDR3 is TGTGCCAGCAACTTCGGGCCTTCAGGGCAGTACTTC. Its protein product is CASNFGPSGQYF.

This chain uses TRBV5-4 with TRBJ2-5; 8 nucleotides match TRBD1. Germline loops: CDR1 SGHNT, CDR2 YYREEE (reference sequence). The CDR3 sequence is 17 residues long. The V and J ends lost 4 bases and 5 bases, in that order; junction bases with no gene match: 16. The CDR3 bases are TGTGCCAGCAGCCAAAATCTCAGGGGGCGCGGTAAGGAGACCCAGTACTTC. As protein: CASSQNLRGRGKETQYF.

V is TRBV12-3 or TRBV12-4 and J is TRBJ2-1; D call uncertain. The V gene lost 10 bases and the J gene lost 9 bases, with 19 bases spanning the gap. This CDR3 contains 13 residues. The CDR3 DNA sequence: TGTGCCACCGGGCTAAGGAATCTCGGTGAGCAGTTCTTC. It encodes CATGLRNLGEQFF.

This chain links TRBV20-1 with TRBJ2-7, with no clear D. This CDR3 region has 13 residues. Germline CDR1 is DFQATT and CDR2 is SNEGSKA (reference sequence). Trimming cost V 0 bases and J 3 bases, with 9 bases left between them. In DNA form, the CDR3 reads TGCAGTGCTAGAGACTCTTTAATCTACGAGCAGTACTTC. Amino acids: CSARDSLIYEQYF.

The CDR3 protein is CASSQNRGTEQFF. CDR3 DNA: TGTGCCAGCAGCCAAAATCGAGGCACTGAGCAGTTCTTC. The genes are TRBV14 and TRBJ2-1; D gene ambiguous. The CDR3 runs to 13 residues. The germline V gene has CDR1 SGHDN and CDR2 FVKESK. V lost 2 bases to trimming and J lost 9 bases, with 11 bases between them. The entire variable domain, with the rest obtained from reference TRBV14 and TRBJ2-1, is as follows: EAGVTQFPSHSVIEKGQTVTLRCDPISGHDNLYWYRRVMGKEIKFLLHFVKESKQDESGMPNNRFLAERTGGTYSTLKVQPAELEDSGVYFCASSQNRGTEQFFGPGTRLTVL.

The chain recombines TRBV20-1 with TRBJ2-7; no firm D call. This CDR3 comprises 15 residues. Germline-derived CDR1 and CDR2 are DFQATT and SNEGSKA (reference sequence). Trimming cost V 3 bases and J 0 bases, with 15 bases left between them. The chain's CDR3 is CSASWPQSLSYEQYF. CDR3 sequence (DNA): TGCAGTGCTAGCTGGCCGCAAAGTCTCTCCTACGAGCAGTACTTC.

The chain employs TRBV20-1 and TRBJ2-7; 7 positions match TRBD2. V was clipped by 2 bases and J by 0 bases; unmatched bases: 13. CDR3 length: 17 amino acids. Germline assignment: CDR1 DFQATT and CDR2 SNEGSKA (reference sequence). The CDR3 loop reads CSARPFGSASGSYEQYF. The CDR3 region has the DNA TGCAGTGCTAGACCATTCGGTTCGGCTAGCGGCTCCTACGAGCAGTACTTC.

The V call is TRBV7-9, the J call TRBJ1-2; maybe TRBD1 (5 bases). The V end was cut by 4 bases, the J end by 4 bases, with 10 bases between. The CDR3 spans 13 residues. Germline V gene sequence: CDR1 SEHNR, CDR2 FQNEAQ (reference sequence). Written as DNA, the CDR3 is TGTGCCAGCAGCTCGGGACGTCTCTATGGCTACACCTTC. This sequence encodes CASSSGRLYGYTF.

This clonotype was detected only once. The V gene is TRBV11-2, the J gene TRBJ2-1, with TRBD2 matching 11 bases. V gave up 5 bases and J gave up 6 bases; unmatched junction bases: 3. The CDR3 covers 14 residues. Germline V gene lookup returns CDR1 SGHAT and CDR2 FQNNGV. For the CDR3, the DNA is TGTGCCAGCAGCACTAGCGGGAGTGTCAATGAGCAGTTCTTC. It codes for CASSTSGSVNEQFF. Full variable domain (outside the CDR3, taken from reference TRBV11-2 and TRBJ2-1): EAGVAQSPRYKIIEKRQSVAFWCNPISGHATLYWYQQILGQGPKLLIQFQNNGVVDDSQLPKDRFSAERLKGVDSTLKIQPAKLEDSAVYLCASSTSGSVNEQFFGPGTRLTVL.

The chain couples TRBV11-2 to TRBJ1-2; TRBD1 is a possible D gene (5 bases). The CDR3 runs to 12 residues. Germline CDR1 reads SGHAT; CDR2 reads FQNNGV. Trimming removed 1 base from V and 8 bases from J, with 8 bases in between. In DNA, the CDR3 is TGTGCCAGCAGCTTAGGGGGCAAAGGCTACACCTTC. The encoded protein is CASSLGGKGYTF.

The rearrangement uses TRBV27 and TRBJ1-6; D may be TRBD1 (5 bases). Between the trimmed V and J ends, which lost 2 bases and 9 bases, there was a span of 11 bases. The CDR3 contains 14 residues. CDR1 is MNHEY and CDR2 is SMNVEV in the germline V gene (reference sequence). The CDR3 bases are TGTGCCAGCAGTTTACGGTCAGGGTTTTCACCCCTCCACTTT. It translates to CASSLRSGFSPLHF.

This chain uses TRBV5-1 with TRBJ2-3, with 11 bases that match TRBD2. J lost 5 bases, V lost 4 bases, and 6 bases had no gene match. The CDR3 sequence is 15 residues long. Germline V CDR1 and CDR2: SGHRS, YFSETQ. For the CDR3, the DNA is TGCGCCAGCAGCGAAACTAGCGGGAGTATAGATACGCAGTATTTT. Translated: CASSETSGSIDTQYF. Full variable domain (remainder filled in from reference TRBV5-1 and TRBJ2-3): KAGVTQTPRYLIKTRGQQVTLSCSPISGHRSVSWYQQTPGQGLQFLFEYFSETQRNKGNFPGRFSGRQFSNSRSEMNVSTLELGDSALYLCASSETSGSIDTQYFGPGTRLTVL.

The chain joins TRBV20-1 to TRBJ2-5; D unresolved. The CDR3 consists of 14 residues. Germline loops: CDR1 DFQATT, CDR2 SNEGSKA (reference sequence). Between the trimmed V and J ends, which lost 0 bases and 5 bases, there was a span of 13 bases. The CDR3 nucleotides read TGCAGTGCTAGAGACCCCGCCTCTGCCGAGACCCAGTACTTC. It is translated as CSARDPASAETQYF.

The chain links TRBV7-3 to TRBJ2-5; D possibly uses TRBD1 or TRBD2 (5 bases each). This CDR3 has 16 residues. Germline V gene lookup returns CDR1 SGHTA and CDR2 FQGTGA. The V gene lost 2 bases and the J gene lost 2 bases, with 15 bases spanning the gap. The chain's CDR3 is CASSLGSGRMQETQYF. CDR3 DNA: TGTGCCAGCAGCTTAGGCTCGGGACGGATGCAAGAGACCCAGTACTTC.

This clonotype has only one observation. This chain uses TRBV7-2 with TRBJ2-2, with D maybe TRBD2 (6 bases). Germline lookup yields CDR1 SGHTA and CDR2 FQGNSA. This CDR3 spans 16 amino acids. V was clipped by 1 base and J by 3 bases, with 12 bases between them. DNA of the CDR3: TGTGCCAGCAGCTTAGATCAACTAGCACACACCGGGGAGCTGTTTTTT. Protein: CASSLDQLAHTGELFF.

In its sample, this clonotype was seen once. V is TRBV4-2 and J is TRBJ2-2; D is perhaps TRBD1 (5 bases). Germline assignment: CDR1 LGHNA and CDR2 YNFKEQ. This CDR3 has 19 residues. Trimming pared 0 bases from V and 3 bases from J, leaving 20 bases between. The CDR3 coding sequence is TGTGCCAGCAGCCAAGACGTAGGACAAAAAAGGGTTTACACCGGGGAGCTGTTTTTT. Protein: CASSQDVGQKRVYTGELFF.

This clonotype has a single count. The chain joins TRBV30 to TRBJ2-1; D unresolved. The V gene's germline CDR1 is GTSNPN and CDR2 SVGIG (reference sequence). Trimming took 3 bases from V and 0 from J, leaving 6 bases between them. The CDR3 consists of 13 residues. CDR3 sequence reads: CAWSRSSYNEQFF. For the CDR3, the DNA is TGTGCCTGGAGCCGGAGCTCCTACAATGAGCAGTTCTTC.

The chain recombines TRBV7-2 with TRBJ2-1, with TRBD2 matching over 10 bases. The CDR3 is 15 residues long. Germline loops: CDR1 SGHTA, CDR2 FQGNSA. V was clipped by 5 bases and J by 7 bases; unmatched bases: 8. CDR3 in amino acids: CASSNTSGAWNEQFF. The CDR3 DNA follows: TGTGCCAGCAGCAATACTAGCGGGGCGTGGAATGAGCAGTTCTTC.

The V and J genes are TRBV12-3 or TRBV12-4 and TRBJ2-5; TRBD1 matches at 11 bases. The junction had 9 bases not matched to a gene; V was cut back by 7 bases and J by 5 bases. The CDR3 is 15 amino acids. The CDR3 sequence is CASTLVGQGAETQYF. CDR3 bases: TGTGCCAGCACCCTCGTTGGACAGGGGGCCGAGACCCAGTACTTC.

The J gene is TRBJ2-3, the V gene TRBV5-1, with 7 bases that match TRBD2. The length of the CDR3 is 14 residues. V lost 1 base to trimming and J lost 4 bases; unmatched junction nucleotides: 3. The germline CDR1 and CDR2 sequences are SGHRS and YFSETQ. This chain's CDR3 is CASSLTSVSDTQYF. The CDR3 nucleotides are TGCGCCAGCAGCTTGACTAGCGTGTCAGATACGCAGTATTTT.

The CDR3 loop is CATSRDLLREYYNEQFF. The CDR3 nucleotides read TGTGCCACCAGCAGAGACTTGCTTCGGGAGTACTACAATGAGCAGTTCTTC. The chain joins TRBV15 to TRBJ2-1, with D possibly being TRBD2 (6 bases). The V gene lost 0 bases and the J gene lost 3 bases, with 15 bases spanning the gap. The CDR3 runs 17 residues. The germline V gene encodes CDR1 LNHNV and CDR2 YYDKDF (reference sequence).

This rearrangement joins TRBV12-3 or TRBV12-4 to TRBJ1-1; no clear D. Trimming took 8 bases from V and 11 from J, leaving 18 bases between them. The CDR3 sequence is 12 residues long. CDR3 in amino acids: CASARLPQGAFF. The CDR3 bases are TGTGCCAGCGCCCGGCTTCCTCAAGGGGCTTTCTTT.

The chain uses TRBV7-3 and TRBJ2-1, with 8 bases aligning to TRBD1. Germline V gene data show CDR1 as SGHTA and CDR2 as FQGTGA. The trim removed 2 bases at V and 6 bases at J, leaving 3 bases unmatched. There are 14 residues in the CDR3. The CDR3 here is CASSLVGQGNEQFF. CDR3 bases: TGTGCCAGCAGCTTAGTTGGACAGGGCAATGAGCAGTTCTTC.